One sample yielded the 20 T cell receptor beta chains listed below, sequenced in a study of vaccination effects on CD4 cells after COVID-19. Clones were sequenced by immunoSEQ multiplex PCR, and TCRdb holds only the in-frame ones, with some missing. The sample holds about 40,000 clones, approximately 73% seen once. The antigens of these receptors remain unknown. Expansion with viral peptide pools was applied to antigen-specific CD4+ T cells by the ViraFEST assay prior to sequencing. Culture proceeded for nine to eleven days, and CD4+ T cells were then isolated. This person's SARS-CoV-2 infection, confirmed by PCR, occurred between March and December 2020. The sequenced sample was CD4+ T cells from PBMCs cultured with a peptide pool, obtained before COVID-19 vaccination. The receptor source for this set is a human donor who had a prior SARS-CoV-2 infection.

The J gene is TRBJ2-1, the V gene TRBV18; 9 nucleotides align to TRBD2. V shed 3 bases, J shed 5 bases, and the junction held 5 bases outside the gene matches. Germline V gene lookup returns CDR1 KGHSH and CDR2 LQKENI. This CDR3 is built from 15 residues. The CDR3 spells CASSPISGGNNEQFF. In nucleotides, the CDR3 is TGTGCCAGCTCACCGATCAGCGGGGGGAACAATGAGCAGTTCTTC.

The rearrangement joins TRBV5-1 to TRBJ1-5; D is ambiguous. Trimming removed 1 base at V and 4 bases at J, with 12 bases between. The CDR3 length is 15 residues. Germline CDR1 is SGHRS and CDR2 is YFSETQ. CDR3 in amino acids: CASSLTDGRNQPQHF. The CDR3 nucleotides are TGCGCCAGCAGCTTGACCGACGGAAGGAATCAGCCCCAGCATTTT.

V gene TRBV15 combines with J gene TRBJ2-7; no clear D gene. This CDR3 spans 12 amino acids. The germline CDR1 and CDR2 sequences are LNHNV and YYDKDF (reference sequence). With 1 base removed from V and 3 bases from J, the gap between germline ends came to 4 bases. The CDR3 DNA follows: TGTGCCACCAGCAGAGGCTTCTACGAGCAGTACTTC. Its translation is CATSRGFYEQYF.

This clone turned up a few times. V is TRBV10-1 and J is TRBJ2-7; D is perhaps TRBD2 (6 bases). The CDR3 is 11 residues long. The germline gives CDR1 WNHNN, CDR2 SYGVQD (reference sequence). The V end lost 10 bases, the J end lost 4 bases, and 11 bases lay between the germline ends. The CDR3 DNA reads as TGCGCCACCCAGGGACTTTACGAGCAGTACTTC. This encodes CATQGLYEQYF.

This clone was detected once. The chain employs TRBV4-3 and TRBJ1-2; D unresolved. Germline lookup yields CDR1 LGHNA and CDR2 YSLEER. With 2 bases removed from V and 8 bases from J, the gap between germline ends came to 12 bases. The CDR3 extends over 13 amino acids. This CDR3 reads CASSQQYGVGYTF. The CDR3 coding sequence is TGCGCCAGCAGCCAACAGTATGGTGTCGGCTACACCTTC.

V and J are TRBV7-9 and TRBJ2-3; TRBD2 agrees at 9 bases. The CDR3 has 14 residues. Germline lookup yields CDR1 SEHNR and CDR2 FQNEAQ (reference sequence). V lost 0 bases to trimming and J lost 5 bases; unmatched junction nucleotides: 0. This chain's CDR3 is CASSLASGRDTQYF. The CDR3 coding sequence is TGTGCCAGCAGCTTAGCTAGCGGGAGAGATACGCAGTATTTT.

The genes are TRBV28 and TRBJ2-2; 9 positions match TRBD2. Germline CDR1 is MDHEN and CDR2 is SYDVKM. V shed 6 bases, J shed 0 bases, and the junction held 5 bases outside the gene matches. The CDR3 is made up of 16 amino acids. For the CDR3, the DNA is TGTGCCAGCAGCCCGCGGGGGGGGGCGAACACCGGGGAGCTGTTTTTT. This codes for CASSPRGGANTGELFF.

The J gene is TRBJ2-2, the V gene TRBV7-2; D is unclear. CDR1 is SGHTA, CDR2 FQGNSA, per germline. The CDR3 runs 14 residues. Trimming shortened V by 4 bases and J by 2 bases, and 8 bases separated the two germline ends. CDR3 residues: CASSSAVNTGELFF. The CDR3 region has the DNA TGTGCCAGCAGCTCGGCGGTTAACACCGGGGAGCTGTTTTTT.

The CDR3: CASSLRQHATNEKLFF. As DNA, the CDR3 is TGCGCCAGCAGCCTTCGACAGCATGCAACTAATGAAAAACTGTTTTTT. The chain links TRBV4-3 to TRBJ1-4; TRBD1 might be the D (5 bases). Germline CDR1 reads LGHNA; CDR2 reads YSLEER. V gave up 4 bases and J gave up 0 bases, with 12 bases separating them. The CDR3 loop spans 16 amino acids.

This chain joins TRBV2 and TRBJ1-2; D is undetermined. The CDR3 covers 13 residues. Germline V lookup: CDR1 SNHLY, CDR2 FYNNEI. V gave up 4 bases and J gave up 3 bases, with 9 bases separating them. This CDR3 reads CASSGSTYYGYTF. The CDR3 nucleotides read TGTGCCAGCAGTGGAAGTACCTACTATGGCTACACCTTC.

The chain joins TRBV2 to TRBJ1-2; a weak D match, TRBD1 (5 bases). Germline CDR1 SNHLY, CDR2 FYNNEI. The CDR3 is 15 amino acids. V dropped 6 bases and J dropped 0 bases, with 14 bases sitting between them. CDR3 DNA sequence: TGTGCCAGCAGAGGGGCGGGGGTCCCTAACTATGGCTACACCTTC. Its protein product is CASRGAGVPNYGYTF.

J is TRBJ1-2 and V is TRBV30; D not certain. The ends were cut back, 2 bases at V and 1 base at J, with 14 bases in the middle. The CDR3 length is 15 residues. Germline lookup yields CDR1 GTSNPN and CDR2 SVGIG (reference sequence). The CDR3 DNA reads TGTGCCTGGAGTTCGGTAGGGATAATTAACTATGGCTACACCTTC. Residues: CAWSSVGIINYGYTF.

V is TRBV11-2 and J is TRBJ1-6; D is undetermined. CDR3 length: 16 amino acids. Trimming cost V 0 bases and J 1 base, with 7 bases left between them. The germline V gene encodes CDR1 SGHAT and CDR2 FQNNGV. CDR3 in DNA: TGTGCCAGCAGCTTAGATTGGGGTTCCTATAATTCACCCCTCCACTTT. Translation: CASSLDWGSYNSPLHF.

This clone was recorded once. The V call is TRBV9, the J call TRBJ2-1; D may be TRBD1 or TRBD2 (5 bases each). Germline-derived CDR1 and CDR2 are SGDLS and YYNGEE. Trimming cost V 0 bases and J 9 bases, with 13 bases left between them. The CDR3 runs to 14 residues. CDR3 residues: CASSVDPGSSEQFF. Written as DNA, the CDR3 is TGTGCCAGCAGCGTAGACCCAGGGAGTAGTGAGCAGTTCTTC.

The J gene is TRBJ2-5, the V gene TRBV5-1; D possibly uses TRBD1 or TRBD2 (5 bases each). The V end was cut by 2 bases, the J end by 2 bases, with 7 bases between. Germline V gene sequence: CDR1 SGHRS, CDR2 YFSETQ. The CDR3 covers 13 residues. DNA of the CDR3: TGCGCCAGCAGCTTCGGGGCACAAGAGACCCAGTACTTC. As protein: CASSFGAQETQYF.

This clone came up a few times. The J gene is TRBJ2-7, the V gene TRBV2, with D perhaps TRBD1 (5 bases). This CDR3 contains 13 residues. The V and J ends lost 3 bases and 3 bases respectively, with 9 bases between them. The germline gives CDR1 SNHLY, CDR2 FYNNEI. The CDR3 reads CASSDADIYEQYF. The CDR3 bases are TGTGCCAGCAGTGACGCGGACATCTACGAGCAGTACTTC.

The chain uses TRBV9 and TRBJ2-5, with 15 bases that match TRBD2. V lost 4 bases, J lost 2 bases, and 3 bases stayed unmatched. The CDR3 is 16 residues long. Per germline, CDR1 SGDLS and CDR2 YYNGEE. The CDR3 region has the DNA TGTGCCAGCAGCCTTGGACTAGCGGGGGGGCAAGAGACCCAGTACTTC. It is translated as CASSLGLAGGQETQYF.

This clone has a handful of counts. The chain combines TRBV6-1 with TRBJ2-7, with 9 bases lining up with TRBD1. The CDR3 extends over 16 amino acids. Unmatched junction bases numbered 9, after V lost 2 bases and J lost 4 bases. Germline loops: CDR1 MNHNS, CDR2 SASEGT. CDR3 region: CASSEMSPGQGYEQYF. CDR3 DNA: TGTGCCAGCAGTGAAATGTCGCCTGGACAGGGGTACGAGCAGTACTTC.

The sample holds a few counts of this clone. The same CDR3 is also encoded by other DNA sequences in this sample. This chain's CDR3 is CAWSVQGVYGYTF. In DNA, the CDR3 is TGTGCCTGGAGTGTCCAGGGGGTCTATGGCTACACCTTC. The chain combines TRBV30 with TRBJ1-2; 7 bases are shared with TRBD1. V gave up 0 bases and J gave up 4 bases; unmatched junction bases: 2. The CDR3 totals 13 residues. Germline-derived CDR1 and CDR2 are GTSNPN and SVGIG (reference sequence).

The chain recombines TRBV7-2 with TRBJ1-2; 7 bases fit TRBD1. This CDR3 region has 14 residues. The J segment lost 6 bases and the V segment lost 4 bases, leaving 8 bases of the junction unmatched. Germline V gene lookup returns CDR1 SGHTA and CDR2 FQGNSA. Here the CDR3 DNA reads TGTGCCAGCAGCTCCTTGACAGGGCTCAATGGCTACACCTTC. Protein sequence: CASSSLTGLNGYTF.